This TCR beta chain was recorded in a study of monozygotic twins with inflammatory bowel disease. Blood samples measuring approximately 2.4 ml were taken per donor. It was from whole blood, with no T cell sorting, that total RNA was isolated. There are 17 residues in the CDR3. With the 5' RACE reads reprocessed, TCRdb shows one record per CDR3 protein and no DNA. Its table lists some 170,000 distinct CDR3 sequences. The sequenced sample consisted of blood. The V call is TRBV12-3 or TRBV12-4, the J call TRBJ1-5; checking the TCRdb D call of TRBD1 is not possible without DNA. This TCR was sampled from a human donor with ulcerative colitis or Crohn's disease, or a healthy co-twin of an affected twin (not recorded which). CDR3 residues: CASSPASGQGSNQPQHF.